These 9 T cell receptor beta chains were sequenced from one sample in a study of shared clonotypes between healthy human individuals (TCRdb year 2020). Libraries came from the immunoSEQ multiplex PCR assay. TCRdb holds this immuneACCESS table with in-frame rearrangements only. Some clones are missing; in checked studies, unresolved V genes explain under half, and the rest has no known cause. The sample table contains 2 million to 3 million clones; only one count was recorded for about 92% of them. Over 0.12% of the sample is in the top ten clones. Sequencing input: naive CD4+ T cells sorted from blood. The cell subset or site label of this sample denotes: CD45RA+ positively selected. The source is a man between 18 and 35 years old in good health.

The chain is built from TRBV15 and TRBJ1-2; 9 bases fit TRBD1. Germline V lookup: CDR1 LNHNV, CDR2 YYDKDF (reference sequence). The CDR3 covers 15 residues. The V and J ends lost 0 bases and 8 bases, in that order; junction bases with no gene match: 7. The DNA of the CDR3 is TGTGCCACCAGCAGAGATGTTGGGACAGGGCAGGGCTACACCTTC. It codes for CATSRDVGTGQGYTF.

V and J are TRBV6-5 and TRBJ1-6, with D unclear. The CDR3 spans 14 residues. V lost 0 bases and J 7 bases, leaving 7 bases between the germline ends. Germline CDR1 and CDR2: MNHEY and SVGAGI. For the CDR3, the DNA is TGTGCCAGCAGTTACTCTAGGCCCAATTCACCCCTCCACTTT. This codes for CASSYSRPNSPLHF.

The chain uses TRBV19 and TRBJ2-7; D is unresolved. Trimming left V 1 base short and J 5 bases short, with 9 bases between. CDR3 length: 13 residues. CDR1 and CDR2 from the germline V gene are LNHDA and SQIVND (reference sequence). DNA of the CDR3: TGTGCCAGTAGTATAGGTTACCACGACGAGCAGTACTTC. It is translated as CASSIGYHDEQYF.

This rearrangement joins TRBV11-2 to TRBJ2-5; no clear D gene. Trimming shortened V by 5 bases and J by 4 bases, and 5 bases separated the two germline ends. Per the germline V gene, CDR1 is SGHAT and CDR2 is FQNNGV. The CDR3 has 11 amino acids. The CDR3 nucleotides read TGTGCCAGCAGCCCGGCAGAGACCCAGTACTTC. It is translated as CASSPAETQYF.

The chain is built from TRBV6-5 and TRBJ1-5; weak D call: TRBD1 (6 bases). The CDR3 runs 14 residues. Germline CDR1 is MNHEY and CDR2 is SVGAGI. The ends were cut back, 6 bases at V and 11 bases at J, with 20 bases in the middle. CDR3 sequence: CASSSNRDPVSQHF. Written as DNA, the CDR3 is TGTGCCAGCAGCTCTAACAGGGACCCGGTGTCCCAGCATTTT.

The V and J genes are TRBV15 and TRBJ1-2; D might be TRBD1 (5 bases). Germline lookup yields CDR1 LNHNV and CDR2 YYDKDF (reference sequence). V was shortened by 0 bases and J by 2 bases, with 19 bases between the two germline ends. The CDR3 has 18 amino acids. CDR3 residues: CATSREDKGLSLNYGYTF. The DNA of the CDR3 is TGTGCCACCAGCAGAGAGGATAAGGGGCTATCTTTAAACTATGGCTACACCTTC.

The J gene is TRBJ2-7, the V gene TRBV5-6, with D possibly TRBD1 on 7 matching bases. Germline V gene lookup returns CDR1 SGHDT and CDR2 YYEEEE. The CDR3 extends over 14 amino acids. Trimming pared 4 bases from V and 9 bases from J, leaving 20 bases between. The CDR3 DNA reads as TGTGCCAGCAGCCCTATGGACAGGACCGGGGGGCAGTACTTC. The encoded protein is CASSPMDRTGGQYF.

The rearrangement links TRBV6-5 to TRBJ1-5; D not resolved. Germline assignment: CDR1 MNHEY and CDR2 SVGAGI. Trimming took off 6 bases at V and 4 bases at J, with 7 bases between the two ends. This CDR3 is 12 amino acids long. CDR3 sequence reads: CASRNYNQPQHF. The DNA for the CDR3 is TGTGCCAGCAGGAATTATAATCAGCCCCAGCATTTT.

This sequence joins TRBV7-9 and TRBJ2-7; 9 bases match TRBD2. V shed 5 bases, J shed 7 bases, and the junction held 6 bases outside the gene matches. Looked up from germline, CDR1 is SEHNR and CDR2 is FQNEAQ (reference sequence). This CDR3 contains 13 residues. CDR3 sequence: CASSGTSPREQYF. The DNA for the CDR3 is TGTGCCAGCAGCGGGACTAGCCCGCGGGAGCAGTACTTC.